This record covers a single T cell receptor (beta chain). Researchers ran the PCR with 60 Vbeta and 13 Jbeta primers. Repertoires were generated with immunoSEQ multiplex PCR, while TCRdb's copy carries only in-frame clones and drops some. The table includes about 150,000 clones, around 84% detected once. This entry comes from a study of cytomegalovirus exposure and HLA in healthy donors. CDR1 and CDR2 (germline): MNHEY, SMNVEV (reference sequence). V gave up 3 bases and J gave up 5 bases, with 19 bases separating them. There are 16 residues in the CDR3. The chain has TRBV27 and TRBJ1-2, with no clear D. Input material: PBMCs. This receptor was identified in a man in his forties in good health and CMV-seropositive. This CDR3 reads CASSFVLSGSSYGYTF. CDR3 sequence (DNA): TGTGCCAGCAGTTTCGTGCTTTCGGGTTCATCGTATGGCTACACCTTC.